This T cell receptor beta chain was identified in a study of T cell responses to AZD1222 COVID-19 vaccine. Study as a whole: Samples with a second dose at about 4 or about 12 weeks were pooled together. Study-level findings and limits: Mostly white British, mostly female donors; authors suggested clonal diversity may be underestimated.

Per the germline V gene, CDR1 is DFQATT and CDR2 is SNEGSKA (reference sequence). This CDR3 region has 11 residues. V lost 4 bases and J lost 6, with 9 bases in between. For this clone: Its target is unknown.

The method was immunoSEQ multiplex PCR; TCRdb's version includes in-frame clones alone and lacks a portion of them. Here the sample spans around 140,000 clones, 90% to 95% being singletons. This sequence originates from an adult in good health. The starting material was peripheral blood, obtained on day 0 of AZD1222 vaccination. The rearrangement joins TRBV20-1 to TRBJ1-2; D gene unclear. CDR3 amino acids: CSAMGSHGYTF. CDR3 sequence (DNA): TGCAGTGCTATGGGCTCTCATGGCTACACCTTC.